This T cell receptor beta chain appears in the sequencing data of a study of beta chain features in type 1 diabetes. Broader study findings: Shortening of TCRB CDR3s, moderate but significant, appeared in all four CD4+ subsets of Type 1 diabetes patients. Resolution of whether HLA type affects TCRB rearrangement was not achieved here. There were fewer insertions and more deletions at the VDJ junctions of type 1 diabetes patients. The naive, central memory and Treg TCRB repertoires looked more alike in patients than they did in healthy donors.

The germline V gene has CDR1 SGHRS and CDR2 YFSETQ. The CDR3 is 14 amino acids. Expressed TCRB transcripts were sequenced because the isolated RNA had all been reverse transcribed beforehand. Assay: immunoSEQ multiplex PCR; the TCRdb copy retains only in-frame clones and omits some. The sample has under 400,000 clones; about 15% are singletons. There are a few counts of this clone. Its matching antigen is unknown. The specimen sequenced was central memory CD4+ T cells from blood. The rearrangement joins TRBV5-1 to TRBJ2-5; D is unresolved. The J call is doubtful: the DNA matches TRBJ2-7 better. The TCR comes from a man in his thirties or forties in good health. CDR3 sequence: CASSPGGQTYEQYF. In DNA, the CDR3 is TGCGCCAGCAGCCCGGGTGGGCAGACCTACGAGCAGTACTTC.